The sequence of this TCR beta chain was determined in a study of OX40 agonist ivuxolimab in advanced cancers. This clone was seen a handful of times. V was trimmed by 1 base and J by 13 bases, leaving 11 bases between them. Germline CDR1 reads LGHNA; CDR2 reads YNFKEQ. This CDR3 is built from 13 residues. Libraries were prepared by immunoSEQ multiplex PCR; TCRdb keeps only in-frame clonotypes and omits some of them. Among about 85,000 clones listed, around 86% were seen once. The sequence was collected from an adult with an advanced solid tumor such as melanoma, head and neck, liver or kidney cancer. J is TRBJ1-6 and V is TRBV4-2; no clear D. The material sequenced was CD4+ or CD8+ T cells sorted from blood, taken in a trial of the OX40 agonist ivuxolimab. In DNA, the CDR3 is TGTGCCAGCAGCCAAGTATCGGCGGACCCCCTCCACTTT. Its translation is CASSQVSADPLHF.